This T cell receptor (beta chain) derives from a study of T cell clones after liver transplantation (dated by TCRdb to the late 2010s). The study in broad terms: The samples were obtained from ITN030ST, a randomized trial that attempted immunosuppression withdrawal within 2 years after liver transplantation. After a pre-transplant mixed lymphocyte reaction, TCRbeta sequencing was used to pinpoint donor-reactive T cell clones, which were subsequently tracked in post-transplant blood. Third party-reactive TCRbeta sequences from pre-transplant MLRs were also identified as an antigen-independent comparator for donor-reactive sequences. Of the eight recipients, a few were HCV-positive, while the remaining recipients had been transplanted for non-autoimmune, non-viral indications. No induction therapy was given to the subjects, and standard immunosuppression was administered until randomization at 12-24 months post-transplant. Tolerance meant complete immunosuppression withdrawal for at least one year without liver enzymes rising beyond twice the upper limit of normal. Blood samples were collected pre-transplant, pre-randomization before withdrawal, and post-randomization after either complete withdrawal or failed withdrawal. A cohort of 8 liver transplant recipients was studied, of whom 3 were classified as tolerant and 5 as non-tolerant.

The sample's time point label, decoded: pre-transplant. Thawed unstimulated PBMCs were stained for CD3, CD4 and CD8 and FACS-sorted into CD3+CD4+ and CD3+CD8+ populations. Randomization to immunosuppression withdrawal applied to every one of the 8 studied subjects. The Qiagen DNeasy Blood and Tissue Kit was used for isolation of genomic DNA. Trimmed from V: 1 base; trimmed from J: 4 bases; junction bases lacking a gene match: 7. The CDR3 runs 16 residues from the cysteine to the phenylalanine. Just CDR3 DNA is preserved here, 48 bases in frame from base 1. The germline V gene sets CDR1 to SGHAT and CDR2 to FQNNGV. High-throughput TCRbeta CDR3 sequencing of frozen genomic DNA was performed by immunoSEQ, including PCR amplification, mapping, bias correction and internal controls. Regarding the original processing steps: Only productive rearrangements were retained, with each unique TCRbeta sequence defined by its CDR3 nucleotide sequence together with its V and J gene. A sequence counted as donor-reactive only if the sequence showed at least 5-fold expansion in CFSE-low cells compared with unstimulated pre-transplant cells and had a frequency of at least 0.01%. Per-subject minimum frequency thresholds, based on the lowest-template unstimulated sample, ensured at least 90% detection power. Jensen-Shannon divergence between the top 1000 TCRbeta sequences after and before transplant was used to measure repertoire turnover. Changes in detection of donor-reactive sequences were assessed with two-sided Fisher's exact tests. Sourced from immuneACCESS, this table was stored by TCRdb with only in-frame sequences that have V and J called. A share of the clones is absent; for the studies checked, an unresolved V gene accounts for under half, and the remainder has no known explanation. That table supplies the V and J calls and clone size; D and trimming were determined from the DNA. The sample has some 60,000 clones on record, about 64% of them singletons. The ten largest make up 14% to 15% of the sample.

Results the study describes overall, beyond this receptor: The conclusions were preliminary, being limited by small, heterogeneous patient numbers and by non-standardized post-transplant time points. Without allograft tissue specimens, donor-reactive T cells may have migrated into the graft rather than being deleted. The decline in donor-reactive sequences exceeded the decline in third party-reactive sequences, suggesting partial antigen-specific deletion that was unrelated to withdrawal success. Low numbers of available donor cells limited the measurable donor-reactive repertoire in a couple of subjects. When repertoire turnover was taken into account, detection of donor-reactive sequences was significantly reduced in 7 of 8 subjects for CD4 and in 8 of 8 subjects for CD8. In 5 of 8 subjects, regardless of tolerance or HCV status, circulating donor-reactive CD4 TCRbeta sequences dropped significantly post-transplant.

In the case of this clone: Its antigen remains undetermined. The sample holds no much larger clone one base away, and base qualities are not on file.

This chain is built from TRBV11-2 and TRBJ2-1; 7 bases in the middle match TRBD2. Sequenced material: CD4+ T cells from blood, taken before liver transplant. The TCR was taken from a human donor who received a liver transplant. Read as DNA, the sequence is TGTGCCAGCAGCTTAGCACGCGGGGGAGGTTACAATGAGCAGTTCTTC. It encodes CASSLARGGGYNEQFF.